A selection of T cell receptor beta chains follows, all from one sample in a study of blood T cell repertoires in COVID-19. Sequencing used immunoSEQ multiplex PCR; TCRdb keeps in-frame clones, though not all of them. The repertoire has about 350,000 clones, around nine tenths of them found once; the top ten carry just over 1%. Sequencing used PBMCs or T cells enriched from blood (not recorded which). All receptors derive from a woman under 40 who had been exposed to COVID-19. The conserved cysteine and the conserved F or W are not part of the CDR3 here. The order of the fields is CDR3 protein, V gene, J gene.

CDR3 protein: ASSFLGLAGGGEQF
V gene: TRBV28
J gene: TRBJ2-1

CDR3 protein: ASRASGLRNQPQH
V gene: TRBV27
J gene: TRBJ1-5

CDR3 protein: ASSGGVGGQETQY
V gene: TRBV28
J gene: TRBJ2-5

CDR3 protein: ASRGTGWNTIY
V gene: TRBV11-2
J gene: TRBJ1-3

CDR3 protein: ASSPPPSLAAATQY
V gene: TRBV28
J gene: TRBJ2-5

CDR3 protein: ASKKQLGVTDTQY
V gene: TRBV7-9
J gene: TRBJ2-3

CDR3 protein: ASSFLSGGEETQY
V gene: TRBV7-9
J gene: TRBJ2-5

CDR3 protein: ASGFRGAPQH
V gene: TRBV12-5
J gene: TRBJ1-5

CDR3 protein: ASSYLAGITDTQY
V gene: TRBV11-2
J gene: TRBJ2-3

CDR3 protein: ASSRSTFGNDYEQY
V gene: TRBV7-6
J gene: TRBJ2-7

CDR3 protein: ATSDVTGLASYNEQF
V gene: TRBV24-1
J gene: TRBJ2-1

CDR3 protein: ASRPGSGNQPQH
V gene: TRBV7-2
J gene: TRBJ1-5

CDR3 protein: ASSKEPEWTTDTQY
V gene: TRBV21-1
J gene: TRBJ2-3

CDR3 protein: ASSSPGTDTQY
V gene: TRBV5-1
J gene: TRBJ2-3

CDR3 protein: AWSELNNGANVLT
V gene: TRBV30
J gene: TRBJ2-6

CDR3 protein: ASSPTGGGQETQY
V gene: TRBV18
J gene: TRBJ2-5

CDR3 protein: ASSLGLTGGILEKLF
V gene: TRBV7-2
J gene: TRBJ1-4

CDR3 protein: ASSLRTGEGEKLF
V gene: TRBV7-6
J gene: TRBJ1-4

CDR3 protein: ASSPRTGNYEQY
V gene: TRBV19
J gene: TRBJ2-7

CDR3 protein: AISESGTGNQPQH
V gene: TRBV10-3
J gene: TRBJ1-5

CDR3 protein: AIRRTSGYNEQF
V gene: TRBV10-3
J gene: TRBJ2-1

CDR3 protein: ASSLGTDPPGGIGYT
V gene: TRBV28
J gene: TRBJ1-2

CDR3 protein: ASSMRAVGNEQF
V gene: TRBV19
J gene: TRBJ2-1

CDR3 protein: ASSQTTGGQTEAF
V gene: TRBV18
J gene: TRBJ1-1

CDR3 protein: ASTDRGTRYNEQF
V gene: TRBV10-2
J gene: TRBJ2-1

CDR3 protein: ASGENPPYEQY
V gene: TRBV12-5
J gene: TRBJ2-7

CDR3 protein: AWGGGRGRAAGELF
V gene: TRBV30
J gene: TRBJ2-2

CDR3 protein: ASSSGVAGELF
V gene: TRBV18
J gene: TRBJ2-2

CDR3 protein: ASSQRGTVFYEQY
V gene: TRBV14
J gene: TRBJ2-7

CDR3 protein: ASSPTGATNEKLF
V gene: TRBV9
J gene: TRBJ1-4

CDR3 protein: ASSQVRDGYSPLH
V gene: TRBV3-1/TRBV3-2
J gene: TRBJ1-6

CDR3 protein: ASSPGQAGVNTEAF
V gene: TRBV7-9
J gene: TRBJ1-1

CDR3 protein: ASSPRPGHRSYEQY
V gene: TRBV28
J gene: TRBJ2-7

CDR3 protein: ASTGAQSPSYEQY
V gene: TRBV7-9
J gene: TRBJ2-7

CDR3 protein: ASSINLVMNNEQF
V gene: TRBV19
J gene: TRBJ2-1

CDR3 protein: ASSEARSSGNTIY
V gene: TRBV5-1
J gene: TRBJ1-3

CDR3 protein: ASSPPGLAQETQY
V gene: TRBV18
J gene: TRBJ2-5

CDR3 protein: ASSIGSGSSYNEQF
V gene: TRBV19
J gene: TRBJ2-1

CDR3 protein: ASSLFFGQGTRGYT
V gene: TRBV5-4
J gene: TRBJ1-2

CDR3 protein: ASSDGLRLAGTGELF
V gene: TRBV2
J gene: TRBJ2-2

CDR3 protein: ASSPRDFSYEQY
V gene: TRBV7-8
J gene: TRBJ2-7

CDR3 protein: ASSGTGGGGYT
V gene: TRBV7-3
J gene: TRBJ1-2

CDR3 protein: ASSLTGREGQPQH
V gene: TRBV5-1
J gene: TRBJ1-5

CDR3 protein: ASSLLRGSLIGNTIY
V gene: TRBV28
J gene: TRBJ1-3

CDR3 protein: ASSQNSDEQY
V gene: TRBV14
J gene: TRBJ2-7

CDR3 protein: ASSPRTSGRTYEQY
V gene: TRBV6-6
J gene: TRBJ2-7

CDR3 protein: ASSLVGPSEDRNYGYT
V gene: TRBV11-3
J gene: TRBJ1-2

CDR3 protein: SVEKTATEAF
V gene: TRBV29-1
J gene: TRBJ1-1

CDR3 protein: ASTPSLPSYEQY
V gene: TRBV7-8
J gene: TRBJ2-7

CDR3 protein: ASSYSGGVGNEQF
V gene: TRBV6-5
J gene: TRBJ2-1

CDR3 protein: ATSDSIAGEQY
V gene: TRBV24-1
J gene: TRBJ2-7

CDR3 protein: AITLQDTYEQY
V gene: TRBV10-3
J gene: TRBJ2-7

CDR3 protein: ASSLAGGAYEQY
V gene: TRBV5-4
J gene: TRBJ2-7

CDR3 protein: ASSTLGQGARETQY
V gene: TRBV19
J gene: TRBJ2-5

CDR3 protein: ASSIGVPTDTQY
V gene: TRBV19
J gene: TRBJ2-3

CDR3 protein: ASSSRDKYEQY
V gene: TRBV7-8
J gene: TRBJ2-7

CDR3 protein: ASSFPDSPLGEQF
V gene: TRBV28
J gene: TRBJ2-1

CDR3 protein: ASSLSGGPRNEQF
V gene: TRBV11-3
J gene: TRBJ2-1

CDR3 protein: ASSGTRRGGLYEQY
V gene: TRBV6-1
J gene: TRBJ2-7

CDR3 protein: ASSPTGTNEKLF
V gene: TRBV7-6
J gene: TRBJ1-4